Here is one T cell receptor (beta chain) with its context. What it binds is not known. Alongside a J-beta primer mix, a sample-barcoded 5' primer served in a second PCR lasting about 6 to 12 cycles. Each cDNA molecule received a tag from a template-switch adaptor that had 12 random nucleotides. TCRdb re-called the 5' RACE reads with MiXCR, one entry per CDR3 protein. The data contain 980,000 or so distinct CDR3 sequences, around 48% of them seen just once; the ten biggest clones take up around 15%. No fewer than 6.5 million PBMCs went into each sample. This sample is part of a study of blood T cells in healthy people across ages. Study observations and caveats: Measured against age, TCR beta diversity per million T cells decreased in a roughly linear manner. The study regarded diversity estimates from one million T cells as underestimates.

The CDR3 spans 15 residues. V lost 8 bases and J 5 bases, leaving 21 bases between the germline ends. Germline-derived CDR1 and CDR2 are MNHEY and SVGAGI. The genes are TRBV6-5 and TRBJ2-5; D ambiguous. The sequenced sample consisted of blood. The TCR was taken from a man aged 30-40 years in good health. CDR3 in amino acids: CASSRTGLAAETQYF. DNA of the CDR3: TGTGCCAGCTCCCGGACGGGCCTCGCTGCGGAGACCCAGTACTTC.